Listed below are T cell receptor beta chains from one sample, sequenced in a study of T cells in localized non-small cell lung cancer. The assay was immunoSEQ multiplex PCR, and TCRdb's table has in-frame clones only and misses some. This sample has approximately 1,300 clones; 20% occur once, and the top ten carry under 8.5%. The sequencing here drew on normal lung tissue next to the tumor, taken before any cancer treatment. These receptors all come from a man between 40 and 69 years old with stage I lung adenocarcinoma. Each CDR3 is given with its conserved first and last residue. A D gene is named only where the DNA matches it firmly. Some rows have no size entry. The others give once, few or many, or a class for an expanded clone.

j_gene: TRBJ2-1; d_gene: NA; v_gene: TRBV6-1; len: 14; abundance: few; CDR3nt: TGTGCCAGCAGTGAAGTCTCAGAAGACAATGAGCAGTTCTTC; CDR3aa: CASSEVSEDNEQFF
j_gene: TRBJ2-5; d_gene: NA; v_gene: TRBV6-8; len: 14; abundance: NA; CDR3nt: TGTGCCAGCAACCCCGTGTCACGAGGAGAGACCCAGTACTTC; CDR3aa: CASNPVSRGETQYF
j_gene: TRBJ2-5; d_gene: TRBD1; v_gene: TRBV28; len: 15; abundance: few; CDR3nt: TGTGCCAGCAGTTCGGCAGGGGGCGGGTCAGAGACCCAGTACTTC; CDR3aa: CASSSAGGGSETQYF
j_gene: TRBJ1-5; d_gene: NA; v_gene: TRBV23-1; len: 14; abundance: NA; CDR3nt: TGCGCCAGCAGCCAAGATACAGGATGGCAGCCCCAGCATTTT; CDR3aa: CASSQDTGWQPQHF
j_gene: TRBJ2-1; d_gene: NA; v_gene: TRBV29-1; len: 15; abundance: NA; CDR3nt: TGCAGCGTTGAAGAACTAGCCCTGATCGGCAATGAGCAGTTCTTC; CDR3aa: CSVEELALIGNEQFF
j_gene: TRBJ1-5; d_gene: TRBD1; v_gene: TRBV6-8; len: 16; abundance: NA; CDR3nt: TGTGCCAGCAGTTACATCGGGGCGACAGGGAACCAGCCCCAGCATTTT; CDR3aa: CASSYIGATGNQPQHF
j_gene: TRBJ1-5; d_gene: NA; v_gene: TRBV19; len: 16; abundance: few; CDR3nt: TGTGCCAGTAGTATTCGTTCGGGACCCATCAATCAGCCCCAGCATTTT; CDR3aa: CASSIRSGPINQPQHF
j_gene: TRBJ2-7; d_gene: TRBD2; v_gene: TRBV10-3; len: 14; abundance: NA; CDR3nt: TGTGCCATCAGTGTGGAGGGACTAGTCAACGAGCAGTACTTC; CDR3aa: CAISVEGLVNEQYF
j_gene: TRBJ2-5; d_gene: TRBD1; v_gene: TRBV11-3; len: 14; abundance: few; CDR3nt: TGTGCCAGCAGCTTATCGACAGGGGTAGAGACCCAGTACTTC; CDR3aa: CASSLSTGVETQYF
j_gene: TRBJ1-2; d_gene: NA; v_gene: TRBV28; len: 13; abundance: NA; CDR3nt: TGTGCCACATTCAGCAGGGAGAACTATGGCTACACCTTC; CDR3aa: CATFSRENYGYTF
j_gene: TRBJ1-5; d_gene: NA; v_gene: TRBV28; len: 19; abundance: few; CDR3nt: TGTGCCAGCAGACAACCCAAGTCGGGACGGAGATTGAGCAATCAGCCCCAGCATTTT; CDR3aa: CASRQPKSGRRLSNQPQHF
j_gene: TRBJ2-6; d_gene: NA; v_gene: TRBV30; len: 13; abundance: NA; CDR3nt: TGTGCCTGGAGCGGGGTGGGGGCCAACGTCCTGACTTTC; CDR3aa: CAWSGVGANVLTF
j_gene: TRBJ2-5; d_gene: NA; v_gene: TRBV18; len: 12; abundance: NA; CDR3nt: TGTGCCAGCTCACCCAGCGAAGAGACCCAGTACTTC; CDR3aa: CASSPSEETQYF
j_gene: TRBJ1-1; d_gene: NA; v_gene: TRBV19; len: 14; abundance: few; CDR3nt: TGTGCCAGTAGTTGGGGGTCCCCAGGGACTGAAGCTTTCTTT; CDR3aa: CASSWGSPGTEAFF
j_gene: TRBJ2-7; d_gene: NA; v_gene: TRBV19; len: 14; abundance: NA; CDR3nt: TGTGCCAGTAGTAGCTGGGGAGTCAACTACGAGCAGTACTTC; CDR3aa: CASSSWGVNYEQYF
j_gene: TRBJ1-2; d_gene: NA; v_gene: TRBV19; len: 14; abundance: NA; CDR3nt: TGTGCCAGTAGTACGGCAGCCACTAACTATGGCTACACCTTC; CDR3aa: CASSTAATNYGYTF
j_gene: TRBJ2-7; d_gene: NA; v_gene: TRBV29-1; len: 14; abundance: NA; CDR3nt: TGCAGCGTTAGGGACCCCGGGAAGGCCTACGAGCAGTACTTC; CDR3aa: CSVRDPGKAYEQYF
j_gene: TRBJ1-3; d_gene: NA; v_gene: TRBV18; len: 18; abundance: few; CDR3nt: TGTGCCAGCTCACCATTGTCCCCGGGTCCCGCATGGGGAAACACCATATATTTT; CDR3aa: CASSPLSPGPAWGNTIYF
j_gene: TRBJ2-3; d_gene: NA; v_gene: TRBV28; len: 13; abundance: few; CDR3nt: TGTGCCAGCAGTCCCACCCGGGGCGATACGCAGTATTTT; CDR3aa: CASSPTRGDTQYF
j_gene: TRBJ2-1; d_gene: NA; v_gene: TRBV11-3; len: 15; abundance: NA; CDR3nt: TGTGCCAGCAGGGTCCCGGAAAGCTCCTACAATGAGCAGTTCTTC; CDR3aa: CASRVPESSYNEQFF
j_gene: TRBJ2-7; d_gene: NA; v_gene: TRBV11-3; len: 14; abundance: few; CDR3nt: TGTGCCAGCAGCTTAGACTGGCAAACCTACGAGCAGTACTTC; CDR3aa: CASSLDWQTYEQYF
j_gene: TRBJ2-1; d_gene: TRBD1; v_gene: TRBV10-2; len: 14; abundance: NA; CDR3nt: TGCGCCAGCAAACAGGGGAGCTCCTACAATGAGCAGTTCTTC; CDR3aa: CASKQGSSYNEQFF
j_gene: TRBJ2-7; d_gene: TRBD2; v_gene: TRBV19; len: 15; abundance: NA; CDR3nt: TGTGCCAGTAGTATGAGACTAGCGCCCTCCTACGAGCAGTACTTC; CDR3aa: CASSMRLAPSYEQYF
j_gene: TRBJ2-7; d_gene: NA; v_gene: TRBV14; len: 14; abundance: large; CDR3nt: TGTGCCAGCAGCCGTTTAGGTACAGCCTACGAGCAGTACTTC; CDR3aa: CASSRLGTAYEQYF
j_gene: TRBJ1-4; d_gene: NA; v_gene: TRBV11-3; len: 14; abundance: few; CDR3nt: TGTGCCAGCAGCCCGGGGTTGGCTAATGAAAAACTGTTTTTT; CDR3aa: CASSPGLANEKLFF
j_gene: TRBJ2-1; d_gene: NA; v_gene: TRBV12-5; len: 12; abundance: NA; CDR3nt: TGTGCCAGCCGATACTACCACAATGAGCAGTTCTTC; CDR3aa: CASRYYHNEQFF
j_gene: TRBJ2-7; d_gene: TRBD2; v_gene: TRBV6-8; len: 15; abundance: NA; CDR3nt: TGTGCCAGCAGTCCCGTAGCGGGTAACGCCTACGAGCAGTACTTC; CDR3aa: CASSPVAGNAYEQYF
j_gene: TRBJ2-1; d_gene: NA; v_gene: TRBV11-3; len: 15; abundance: NA; CDR3nt: TGTGCCAGCAGCCATCTAGGGACCCTATACAATGAGCAGTTCTTC; CDR3aa: CASSHLGTLYNEQFF